This T cell receptor beta chain was observed in a study of identical twins (dated by TCRdb to about 2016). Looking at the study overall: To test whether fetal clonotypes persist, the study used deep sequencing on TCR alpha and beta repertoires from monozygotic twins, unrelated adults of various ages, and cord blood. To rule out contamination, the twin experiments were replicated at different times with different library preparation protocols. What the work shows at the level of the full study, not this receptor alone: Compared with coincidental sharing between unrelated individuals, out-of-frame TCR alpha sequences shared between twins showed an excess of sequences with low generation probability. Abundant cord blood beta clonotypes had fewer insertions, young adult naive repertoires showed a similar but weaker trend, and memory repertoires showed no such trend. Zero-insertion analyses could be partly confounded by invariant T cells such as MAIT and iNKT, though diverse VJ usage argued against such confounding for most clonotypes. Excess twin sharing in beta out-of-frame sequences was weaker because fewer shared sequences lowered the signal-to-noise ratio. Because the same donors could not be followed over many years, the conclusions depended on cross-sectional statistical analysis. Out-of-frame TCR alpha sharing in monozygotic twins was systematically underestimated by recombination models, whereas sharing between unrelated individuals was in agreement with the recombination models.

The library was obtained by 5' RACE. The sample was run on an Illumina HiSeq 2000. Template switching added a universal primer binding site, and the final cDNA carried a unique molecular identifier that allowed TCR cDNA molecules to be counted accurately. Specific primers in the conserved constant-segment region were used to synthesize first-strand cDNA for the TCR alpha and beta chains. Each cDNA library was double barcoded, with a SMART-Mk sample barcode plus Illumina barcodes, to control for contamination. TruSeq adapter sequences and Illumina sample barcodes were added in two successive PCR steps. TCR alpha and beta cDNA libraries were sequenced on the Illumina HiSeq platform with custom primers. On the authors' methods: Unique molecular identifiers were extracted from raw reads with MiGEC, and CDR3 positions were determined with MiXCR. Recombination models were inferred per individual with the repgenHMM and IGoR tools using an EM algorithm. The tcR package in R was used for shared clonotype analysis, with sharing normalized by the product of cloneset sizes. To study raw recombination free of thymic and clonal selection effects, out-of-frame nonproductive sequences were analyzed. TCRdb trimmed public reads at Q25 via fastp, called clones via MiXCR and kept in-frame beta chains. Each CDR3 protein appears once, grouped with its most common genes and DNA. In this record, the V and J calls reflect TCRdb's handling and not the investigators' own analysis. The sample yields roughly 1.6 million distinct CDR3 sequences; around a third were counted once. The ten largest clones represent 0.27% of the sample.

In the germline V gene, CDR1 corresponds to MGHDK and CDR2 to SYGVNS. The CDR3 spans 19 residues, from the cysteine through the phenylalanine. This entry keeps only the CDR3 DNA: 57 bases, framed from base 1. V has 4 bases trimmed and J has 0 bases trimmed; junction bases matching no gene number 11. In this sample, this clonotype turned up a few times. What this receptor recognizes is not known. No quality values exist for individual bases; no much larger clone is one base distant. Every donor was a healthy Caucasian. The TCR was taken from a newborn girl in good health. The chain links TRBV25-1 with TRBJ2-6; 8 bases in the junction line up with TRBD2. The sample taken for sequencing was cord blood. CDR3 region: CASSVSTSGLSSGANVLTF. The DNA sequence reads TGTGCCAGCAGTGTTTCCACTAGCGGCCTGAGCTCTGGGGCCAACGTCCTGACTTTC.